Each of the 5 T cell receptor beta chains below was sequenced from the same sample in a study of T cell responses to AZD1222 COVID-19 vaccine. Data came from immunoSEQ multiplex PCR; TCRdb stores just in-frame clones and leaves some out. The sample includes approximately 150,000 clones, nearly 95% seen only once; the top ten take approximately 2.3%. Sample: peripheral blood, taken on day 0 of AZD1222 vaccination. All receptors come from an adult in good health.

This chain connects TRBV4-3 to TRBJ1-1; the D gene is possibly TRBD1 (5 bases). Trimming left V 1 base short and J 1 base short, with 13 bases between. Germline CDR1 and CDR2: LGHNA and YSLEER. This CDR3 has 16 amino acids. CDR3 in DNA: TGCGCCAGCAGCCAAGGCCCCCTCGACAGGAACACTGAAGCTTTCTTT. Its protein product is CASSQGPLDRNTEAFF.

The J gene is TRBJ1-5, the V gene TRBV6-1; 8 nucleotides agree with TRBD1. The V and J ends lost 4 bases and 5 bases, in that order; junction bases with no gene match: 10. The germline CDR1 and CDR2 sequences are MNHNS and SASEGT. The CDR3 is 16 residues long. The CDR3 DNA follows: TGTGCCAGCAGTGCCACCAGGGGGCTGGTGGATCAGCCCCAGCATTTT. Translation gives CASSATRGLVDQPQHF.

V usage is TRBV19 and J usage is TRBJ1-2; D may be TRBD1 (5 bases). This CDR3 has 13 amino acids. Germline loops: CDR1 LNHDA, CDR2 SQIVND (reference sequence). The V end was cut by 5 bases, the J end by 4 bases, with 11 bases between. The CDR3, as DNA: TGTGCCAGTAGTGACAGAGGGGTCTATGGCTACACCTTC. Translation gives CASSDRGVYGYTF.

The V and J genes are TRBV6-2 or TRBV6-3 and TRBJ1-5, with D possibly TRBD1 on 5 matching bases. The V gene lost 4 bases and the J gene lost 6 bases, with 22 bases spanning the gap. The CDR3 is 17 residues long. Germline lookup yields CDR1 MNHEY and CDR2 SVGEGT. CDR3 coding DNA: TGTGCCAGCAGTTTTACCCCCCGCAGGGCGGGCGTTCAGCCCCAGCATTTT. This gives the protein CASSFTPRRAGVQPQHF.

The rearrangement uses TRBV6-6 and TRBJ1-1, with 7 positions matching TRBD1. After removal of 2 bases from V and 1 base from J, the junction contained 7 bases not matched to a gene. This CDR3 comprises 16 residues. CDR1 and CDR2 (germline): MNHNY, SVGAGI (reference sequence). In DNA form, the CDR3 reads TGTGCCAGCAGTTACCCACCGGGACAGCGGAACACTGAAGCTTTCTTT. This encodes CASSYPPGQRNTEAFF.